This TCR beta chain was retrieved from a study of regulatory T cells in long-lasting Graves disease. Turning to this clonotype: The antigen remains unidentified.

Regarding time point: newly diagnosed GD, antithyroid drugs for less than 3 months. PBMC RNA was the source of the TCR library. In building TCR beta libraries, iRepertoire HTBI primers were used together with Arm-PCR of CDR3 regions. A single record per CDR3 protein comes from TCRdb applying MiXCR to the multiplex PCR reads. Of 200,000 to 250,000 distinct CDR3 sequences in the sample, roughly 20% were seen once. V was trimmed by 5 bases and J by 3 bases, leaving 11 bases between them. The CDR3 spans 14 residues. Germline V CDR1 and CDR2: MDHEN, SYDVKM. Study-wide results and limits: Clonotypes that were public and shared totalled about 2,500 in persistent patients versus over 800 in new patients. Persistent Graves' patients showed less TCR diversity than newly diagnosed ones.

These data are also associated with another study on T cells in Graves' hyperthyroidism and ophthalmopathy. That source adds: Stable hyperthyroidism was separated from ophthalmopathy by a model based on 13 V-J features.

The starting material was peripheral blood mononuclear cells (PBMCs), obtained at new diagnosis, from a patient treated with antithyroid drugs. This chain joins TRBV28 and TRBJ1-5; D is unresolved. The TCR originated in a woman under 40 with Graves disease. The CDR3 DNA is TGTGCCAGCAGTGCCCCCGGGCCCAATCAGCCCCAGCATTTT. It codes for CASSAPGPNQPQHF.